Here is one TCR beta chain with its context. The antigen it recognizes is unknown. Base qualities are missing; no much larger clone stands one base away. Donors were 30 to 45 systemically healthy Caucasian individuals from Russia aged roughly 6 to 100 years. Ten milliliters of peripheral blood were drawn from each donor into EDTA-treated Vacutainer tubes. Ficoll-Paque density-gradient centrifugation was used to isolate PBMCs, with at least 7 million per sample. Trizol reagent was used to extract total RNA from PBMCs, with at least 5.5 micrograms per sample. The percentages of naive CD45RAhigh/CD27high T cells were determined by flow cytometry on a PBMC aliquot from every donor. The sample originates from a study of blood T cells in healthy people across ages (dated by TCRdb to between 2014 and 2017). For context, the study as a whole: In model experiments, roughly one uniquely barcoded TCR beta cDNA molecule per two T cells was captured by template switching. To avoid experimental bias, donors of different ages were spread randomly across the sequencing lanes. The donors were split into four age groups: young (average about 15 years), middle-aged (about 40), aged (about 62) and long-lived (roughly 86). To track age-related changes in TCR beta repertoire diversity, the study relied on deep sequencing normalized with unique cDNA molecular identifiers. The study analyzed two additional independent replicas of 1 million unique cDNA reads from the same blood draw for two donors, one aged 18 to 30 and one aged 80 or older. Overall study outcomes, separate from this receptor: Observed TCR beta diversity per million T cells fell roughly linearly with age, and a significant reduction was already apparent by age roughly 40. The long-lived group showed more naive CD4+ T cells, fewer expanded clones and increased TCR diversity than the aged group, suggesting age selection. A strong correlation was found between observed TCR beta diversity and the percentage of naive T cells measured by flow cytometry. Because the CMV infection status of the donors was unknown, age-related changes in expanded clonotypes may potentially have been confounded. Since profiling was done on bulk unsorted PBMCs, naive and antigen-experienced compartments could not be conclusively compared. Estimates of total diversity based on one million sequenced T cells were regarded as lower bounds and as underestimates.

The library was made by 5' RACE. Sequenced on an Illumina HiSeq 2500. A second PCR of about 7 to 12 cycles was performed with a sample-barcoded 5' primer and a J-beta primer mix. A unique molecular identifier was introduced onto each TCR beta cDNA molecule by a template-switch 5' adaptor carrying 12 random nucleotides. At least 2.5 million CDR3-containing paired-end reads were obtained from each sample. First-strand cDNA synthesis was performed from all RNA using the Mint cDNA synthesis kit, with priming by a TRBC-specific oligonucleotide. Following uracil-DNA glycosylase treatment, all cDNA underwent a first 18-cycle PCR with the universal primers M1SS and BC2_uni_R. From the authors' description of their analysis: Each sample was normalized by randomly selecting 1 million high-quality reads, each carrying a distinct molecular identifier. Instead of being binned into consensus sequences, reads with shared molecular identifiers were discarded. MiTCR, run with a Q25 quality threshold and the strictest error-elimination algorithm, handled CDR3 identification, clonotype clustering and error correction. A nonparametric unseen species model with Euler transformation was used to estimate a lower bound on total TCR beta diversity. The raw public data were reprocessed by TCRdb itself: fastp quality trimming at Q25, MiXCR clonotype calling, in-frame beta chains only. Rows with a matching CDR3 protein are joined into one entry that keeps the most common DNA and genes. Clone size and V and J calls follow TCRdb, not the original study. For this sample there are hundreds of thousands of distinct CDR3 sequences; approximately 60% appear just once. The ten largest clones take up about a quarter of the sample.

V is shortened by 1 base, J by 4 bases, and the region joining them spans 7 bases. The CDR3, cysteine through phenylalanine, is 13 amino acids long. Only the CDR3 DNA is retained, 39 bases long and in frame from the first base. For CDR1 and CDR2, the germline V gene lists MDHEN and SYDVKM. Sequencing was performed on blood. The sequence joins TRBV28 to TRBJ1-1, and perhaps TRBD1 as D gene, on 5 matching bases. This sequence originates from a man between 40 and 49 years old in good health. The sequence in DNA is TGTGCCAGCAGTTTATACGGGGGCACTGAAGCTTTCTTT. This gives the protein CASSLYGGTEAFF. The reference TRBV28 and TRBJ1-1 proteins fill in what lies around the CDR3, so the full variable domain reads DVKVTQSSRYLVKRTGEKVFLECVQDMDHENMFWYRQDPGLGLRLIYFSYDVKMKEKGDIPEGYSVSREKKERFSLILESASTNQTSMYLCASSLYGGTEAFFGQGTRLTVV.